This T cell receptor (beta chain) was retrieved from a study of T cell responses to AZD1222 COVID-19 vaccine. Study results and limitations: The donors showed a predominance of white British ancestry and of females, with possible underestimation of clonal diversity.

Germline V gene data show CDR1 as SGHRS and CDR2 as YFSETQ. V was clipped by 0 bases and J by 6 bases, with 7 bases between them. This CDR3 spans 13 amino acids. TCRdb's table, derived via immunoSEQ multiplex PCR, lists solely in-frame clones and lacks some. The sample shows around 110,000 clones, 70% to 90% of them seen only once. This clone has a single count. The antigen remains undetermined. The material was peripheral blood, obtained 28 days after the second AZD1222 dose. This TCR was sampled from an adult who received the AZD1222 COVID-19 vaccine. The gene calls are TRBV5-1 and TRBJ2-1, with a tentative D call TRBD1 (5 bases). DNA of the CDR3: TGCGCCAGCAGCTTGGACAGGCTCAATGAGCAGTTCTTC. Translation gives CASSLDRLNEQFF.